This T cell receptor (beta chain) was sequenced for a study of beta chain features in type 1 diabetes (dated by TCRdb to 2017 to 2018). Broadly, across the study: Patients and healthy donors did not differ in mean age, gender distribution, total cell number or subset yield. The study compared TCRB repertoires of sorted circulating CD4+ T cell subsets between recently diagnosed type 1 diabetes patients and matched healthy donors. A total of roughly 100 million sorted cells were examined across all samples, and RNA yield correlated strongly with the number of cells per subset. Whereas all 30 or so donors provided naive and central memory subsets, regulatory and stem cell-like memory subsets were isolated from just 8 patients and roughly 8 healthy donors. Overall study outcomes, separate from this receptor: Naive, central memory and regulatory TCRB repertoires appeared more similar among patients than among healthy donors. PCR might favor shorter templates, but patient and control samples were amplified and corrected together, so any skew would affect both groups equally. Only small numbers of individuals were included in the HLA sub-analyses, which left unresolved whether HLA type had any influence on TCRB rearrangement. In all four CD4+ subsets, TCRB CDR3 length was moderately but significantly shorter in type 1 diabetes patients. Fewer insertions and more nucleotide deletions at VDJ recombination sites were observed in patients with type 1 diabetes, implying thymic rearrangement abnormalities. Sequencing cDNA rather than genomic DNA could over-represent highly expressing activated cells, although activation and CD3 levels did not differ between groups.

A single peripheral blood draw of about 116 mL on average was collected from each donor into heparinised tubes. Using a panel that included CD45RO, CCR7, CD25, CD127, CD95 and CD27, naive, central memory, regulatory and stem cell-like memory CD4+ T cells were sorted on a BD FACSAria II. All sorted populations exceeded 98% purity. PBMCs were separated immediately by Lymphoprep density gradient centrifugation and were stained directly, without being cultured. So that batch effects would be minimized, each experiment stained and sorted samples in pairs, pairing one healthy donor with one patient. Its CDR3 holds 18 amino acids, cysteine through phenylalanine. The retained sequence is limited to the CDR3, 54 bases, with the frame set at the first base. The germline V gene (reference sequence) provides CDR1 SSHAT and CDR2 FNYEAQ. V and J lose 9 bases and 2 bases, and a span of 25 bases separates them. Comment on this clone: The antigen it binds to is not known. Qualities for individual bases were not recorded, and no much larger clone is one base off.

All of the isolated RNA was reverse transcribed with the High Capacity cDNA Reverse Transcription Kit, so expressed TCRB transcripts were sequenced. Deep immunoSEQ sequencing was performed on naive, central memory and regulatory T cell samples, with an average of about 3.6 million total reads per sample. After sorted cells were lysed in RLT buffer, RNA was extracted with DNase-treated RNeasy Micro or Mini kits, with the choice depending on cell number. To prevent cross-contamination, every cell subset was processed on its own, while patient and healthy donor samples were processed together. Using the immunoSEQ multiplex PCR, TCRB sequences were amplified from cDNA into 87-bp fragments spanning the CDR3 region. The amplicons were sequenced using the Illumina HiSeq platform. In the paper's pipeline: Synthetic template baselines were used to correct PCR bias computationally, reads within Hamming distance 2 were collapsed together, and singletons that could not be merged were discarded. Reads were aligned against IMGT to assign V, D and J genes, CDR3 length and insertions or deletions at six rearrangement sites. Within each subset, clonotype counts were normalized to sorted cell number, and only after that were true diversity and Gini coefficients computed with the tcR R package. Repertoire sharing was quantified using the overlap coefficient calculated on TCRB nucleotide sequences. TCRdb's version of the immuneACCESS table is confined to in-frame rearrangements and falls short of the full clone set. An unresolved V gene accounts for under half of the shortfall where checked; the remainder is of unknown origin. V and J calls plus clone size are reproduced from that table; the DNA served to infer D and trimming. This sample gives roughly 150,000 clones in total; approximately 8.1% of them show up just once. The ten largest clones take up about 0.6% of the sample.

This TCR derives from a man aged 18 to 29 in good health. Material: central memory CD4+ T cells from blood. This receptor chain uses TRBV7-7 and TRBJ2-2; TRBD2 is a possible D gene, resting on 6 matching bases. The bases are TGTGCCAGTATATCCCCCGGGGGTTTTGGCGCCAACACCGGGGAGCTGTTTTTT. The encoded protein is CASISPGGFGANTGELFF.